A single sample is the source of the 2 T cell receptor beta chains below, sequenced in a study of cytomegalovirus exposure and HLA in healthy donors. In the PCR, 60 Vbeta and 13 Jbeta primers were used. The protocol was immunoSEQ multiplex PCR, while the TCRdb copy is restricted to in-frame clones and leaves out a portion. The sample lists under 200,000 clones, 65% to 85% occurring once. Sequences were obtained from PBMCs. The source is a male donor in good health and CMV-seropositive.

The rearrangement joins TRBV6-6 to TRBJ2-2; 10 nucleotides line up with TRBD2. V trimming: 6 bases; J trimming: 5 bases; junction bases outside the gene matches: 9. CDR1 and CDR2 (germline): MNHNY, SVGAGI (reference sequence). The CDR3 consists of 16 residues. For the CDR3, the DNA is TGTGCCAGCAGCATCGCTAGCGGGAGAGGTACCGGGGAGCTGTTTTTT. Protein product: CASSIASGRGTGELFF.

This chain connects TRBV29-1 to TRBJ1-5, with 7 bases that match TRBD1. The CDR3 spans 17 residues. Trimming took 6 bases from V and 0 from J; bases not matched to a gene: 14. Germline V gives CDR1 SQVTM, CDR2 ANQGSEA. In DNA form, the CDR3 reads TGCAGCGTGATTGTCCAAGACAGGGCCTATAGCAATCAGCCCCAGCATTTT. Translation gives CSVIVQDRAYSNQPQHF.